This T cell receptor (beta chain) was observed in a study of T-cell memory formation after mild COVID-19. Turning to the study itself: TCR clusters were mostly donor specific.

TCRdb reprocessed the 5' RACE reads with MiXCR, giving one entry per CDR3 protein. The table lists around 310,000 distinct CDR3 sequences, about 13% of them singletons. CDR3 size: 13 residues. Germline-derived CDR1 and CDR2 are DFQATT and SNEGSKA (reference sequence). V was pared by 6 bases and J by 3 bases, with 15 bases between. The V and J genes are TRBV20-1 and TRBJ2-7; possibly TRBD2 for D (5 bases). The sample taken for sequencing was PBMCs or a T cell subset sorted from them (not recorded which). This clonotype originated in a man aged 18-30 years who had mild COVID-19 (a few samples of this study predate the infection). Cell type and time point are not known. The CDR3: CSAATRHDYEQYF. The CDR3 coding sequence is TGCAGTGCCGCCACTAGACACGACTACGAGCAGTACTTC.